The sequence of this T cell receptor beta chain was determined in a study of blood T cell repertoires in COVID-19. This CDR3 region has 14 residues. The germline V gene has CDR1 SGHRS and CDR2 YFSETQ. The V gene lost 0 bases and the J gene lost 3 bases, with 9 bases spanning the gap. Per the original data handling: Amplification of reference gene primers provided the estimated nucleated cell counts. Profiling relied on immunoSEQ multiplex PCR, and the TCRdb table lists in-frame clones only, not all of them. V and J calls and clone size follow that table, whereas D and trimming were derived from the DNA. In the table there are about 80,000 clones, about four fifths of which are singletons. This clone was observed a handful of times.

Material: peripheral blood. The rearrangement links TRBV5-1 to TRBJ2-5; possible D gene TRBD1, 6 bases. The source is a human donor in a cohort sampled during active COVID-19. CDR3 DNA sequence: TGCGCCAGCAGCTTGGGTTCAGGGGAAGAGACCCAGTACTTC. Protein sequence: CASSLGSGEETQYF.